One and the same sample provided the 30 T cell receptor beta chains below, sequenced in a study of blood T cell repertoires in COVID-19. Sequencing used immunoSEQ multiplex PCR; TCRdb keeps in-frame clones, though not all of them. The repertoire holds approximately 200,000 clones, with around 83% as singletons. Material for sequencing was peripheral blood. These receptors originate from a man between 50 and 59 years old who had recovered from COVID-19.

In DNA, the CDR3 is TGTGCCAGCAGCTGGGCGACAGGGAAAGCTTTCTTT. This gives the protein CASSWATGKAFF. This chain links TRBV11-1 with TRBJ1-1; 7 bases are a match to TRBD1. Germline V gives CDR1 SGHAT, CDR2 FQDESV (reference sequence). V was clipped by 4 bases and J by 9 bases; unmatched bases: 5. This CDR3 has 12 residues.

The chain is built from TRBV4-1 and TRBJ1-6; D remains ambiguous. From germline, CDR1 is MGHRA and CDR2 YSYEKL. The CDR3 contains 17 residues. V shed 0 bases and J shed 3 bases, with 12 bases lying between them. The CDR3 loop reads CASSQDQQADYNSPLHF. CDR3 nucleotides: TGCGCCAGCAGCCAAGATCAGCAGGCCGACTATAATTCACCCCTCCACTTT.

The rearrangement uses TRBV5-5 and TRBJ2-1, with TRBD2 matching over 9 bases. CDR1 and CDR2 (germline): SGHKS, YYEKEE (reference sequence). Trimming cost V 4 bases and J 5 bases; bases outside gene matches: 10. There are 16 residues in the CDR3. The CDR3 region has the DNA TGTGCCAGCAGCACACTTAGCGGGAGTCGGAACAATGAGCAGTTCTTC. Translated: CASSTLSGSRNNEQFF.

V and J are TRBV5-8 and TRBJ2-7; weak D call: TRBD1 (7 bases). The germline V gene encodes CDR1 SGHTS and CDR2 YDEGEE. This CDR3 is 16 amino acids long. Trimming removed 6 bases at V and 2 bases at J, with 21 bases between. The chain's CDR3 is CASNSRGTVWTYEQYF. DNA of the CDR3: TGTGCCAGCAACTCCCGCGGGACAGTTTGGACCTACGAGCAGTACTTC.

CDR3 coding DNA: TGTGCCAGCAGCTTGAGGAGCGGGACAGGGGGCCGGAATCAGCCCCAGCATTTT. As protein: CASSLRSGTGGRNQPQHF. V gene TRBV5-8 combines with J gene TRBJ1-5; 12 nucleotides align to TRBD1. The CDR3 spans 18 residues. CDR1 SGHTS and CDR2 YDEGEE come from the germline V gene. J gave up 4 bases and V 1 base, and 9 bases lay outside the gene matches.

The chain joins TRBV9 to TRBJ2-5; 11 nucleotides line up with TRBD2. The CDR3 contains 17 residues. Germline V gene data show CDR1 as SGDLS and CDR2 as YYNGEE. After removal of 4 bases from V and 5 bases from J, the junction contained 13 bases not matched to a gene. CDR3 sequence reads: CASSLGLAVLSGETQYF. The CDR3 DNA is TGTGCCAGCAGCTTGGGACTAGCGGTTCTCTCAGGGGAGACCCAGTACTTC.

This clone was counted a few times. This rearrangement joins TRBV10-2 to TRBJ2-2; a possible D gene is TRBD1 (6 bases). CDR3 size: 13 residues. Trimming pared 4 bases from V and 6 bases from J, leaving 9 bases between. Looked up from germline, CDR1 is WSHSY and CDR2 is SAAADI. This CDR3 is CASSGTGSGELFF. The CDR3 nucleotides are TGCGCCAGCAGTGGTACAGGGTCCGGGGAGCTGTTTTTT.

The V call is TRBV11-2, the J call TRBJ2-5; 11 bases are a match to TRBD2. V trimming: 5 bases; J trimming: 3 bases; junction bases outside the gene matches: 8. Looked up from germline, CDR1 is SGHAT and CDR2 is FQNNGV. The CDR3 runs to 16 residues. The CDR3 bases are TGTGCCAGCAGCCCGACCCTGACTAGCGGGAAAGAGACCCAGTACTTC. Translated, it gives CASSPTLTSGKETQYF.

The chain recombines TRBV15 with TRBJ1-2; tentatively, D is TRBD1 (6 bases). CDR1 is LNHNV, CDR2 YYDKDF, per germline (reference sequence). CDR3 length: 16 amino acids. The V and J ends lost 1 base and 1 base respectively, with 13 bases between them. CDR3 residues: CATSRGGTQVNYGYTF. The CDR3 coding sequence is TGTGCCACCAGCAGAGGGGGGACACAGGTTAACTATGGCTACACCTTC.

This clone was counted between two and nine times. This chain uses TRBV5-4 with TRBJ2-3; 7 bases fit TRBD2. The V gene's germline CDR1 is SGHNT and CDR2 YYREEE (reference sequence). After removal of 4 bases from V and 7 bases from J, the junction contained 12 bases not matched to a gene. The CDR3 is 15 amino acids. The CDR3 is CASSPPSGVTNTQYF. Written as DNA, the CDR3 is TGTGCCAGCAGCCCTCCAAGCGGGGTCACGAATACGCAGTATTTT.

This chain uses TRBV2 with TRBJ1-2, with D maybe TRBD1 (6 bases). CDR3 size: 14 residues. Germline lookup yields CDR1 SNHLY and CDR2 FYNNEI. Deletions cut 3 bases from V and 6 bases from J, with 14 bases between. Here the CDR3 reads CASSEARGIDGYTF. CDR3 in DNA: TGTGCCAGCAGTGAGGCCAGGGGAATAGATGGCTACACCTTC.

This chain joins TRBV9 and TRBJ1-2; D uncertain. The CDR3 extends over 13 amino acids. V gave up 3 bases and J gave up 8 bases, with 14 bases separating them. Germline V CDR1 and CDR2: SGDLS, YYNGEE. Here the CDR3 reads CASSAGLVGGYTF. The CDR3 DNA follows: TGTGCCAGCAGCGCAGGCTTGGTCGGAGGCTACACCTTC.

The rearrangement uses TRBV5-1 and TRBJ2-3, with no clear D. CDR3 length equals 13 residues. The germline CDR1 and CDR2 sequences are SGHRS and YFSETQ. With 4 bases removed from V and 4 bases from J, the gap between germline ends came to 10 bases. The CDR3 region has the DNA TGCGCCAGCAGCAGCCCCCCATCAGATACGCAGTATTTT. Translating gives CASSSPPSDTQYF.

The CDR3 coding sequence is TGTGCCAGCAGTGCGGGACTAGCGGGATATACGCAGTATTTT. Protein product: CASSAGLAGYTQYF. V is TRBV27 and J is TRBJ2-3; 13 positions agree with TRBD2. CDR3 length: 14 residues. V was pared by 5 bases and J by 7 bases, with 3 bases of the junction left unmatched. Germline-derived CDR1 and CDR2 are MNHEY and SMNVEV (reference sequence).

The V and J genes are TRBV12-3 or TRBV12-4 and TRBJ2-5; TRBD1 is a possible D gene (5 bases). The CDR3 is 13 amino acids. V lost 6 bases to trimming and J lost 4 bases, with 12 bases between them. This chain's CDR3 is CASSYRQRETQYF. DNA for the CDR3: TGTGCCAGCAGCTATAGACAGAGAGAGACCCAGTACTTC.

This rearrangement joins TRBV19 to TRBJ2-1; the match to TRBD2 covers 10 bases. The length of the CDR3 is 19 residues. With 2 bases clipped from V and 3 bases from J, the junction kept 13 bases outside the gene matches. CDR1 LNHDA and CDR2 SQIVND come from the germline V gene (reference sequence). CDR3 loop: CASSIRASGSVSFYNEQFF. Here the CDR3 DNA reads TGTGCCAGTAGTATAAGGGCTAGCGGGAGTGTCTCCTTCTACAATGAGCAGTTCTTC.

Worth noting for this clone: The DNA is left out, because the CDR3 cannot be placed on it with certainty; the CDR3 is given as TCRdb lists it. The chain has TRBV28 and TRBJ1-5. From germline, CDR1 is MDHEN and CDR2 SYDVKM. The CDR3 spans 14 amino acids, including both terminal residues. The CDR3 sequence is CASSQTVGGSPSIF.

The genes are TRBV4-1 and TRBJ2-1, with 7 bases aligning to TRBD2. After removal of 0 bases from V and 2 bases from J, the junction contained 4 bases not matched to a gene. The CDR3 runs to 16 residues. Germline assignment: CDR1 MGHRA and CDR2 YSYEKL. The CDR3 loop is CASSQDWAGAYNEQFF. CDR3 nucleotides: TGCGCCAGCAGCCAAGATTGGGCGGGAGCCTACAATGAGCAGTTCTTC.

This clone was detected only a few times. The chain joins TRBV11-2 to TRBJ1-1; TRBD1 matches at 10 bases. This CDR3 comprises 14 residues. Germline CDR1 reads SGHAT; CDR2 reads FQNNGV. V was pared by 4 bases and J by 4 bases, with 3 bases of the junction left unmatched. The CDR3 here is CASSSRTGGTEAFF. Written as DNA, the CDR3 is TGTGCCAGCAGCTCCCGGACAGGGGGCACTGAAGCTTTCTTT.

The chain uses TRBV5-1 and TRBJ1-2; TRBD1 might be the D (6 bases). The V end lost 0 bases, the J end lost 4 bases, and 13 bases lay between the germline ends. Germline loops: CDR1 SGHRS, CDR2 YFSETQ. There are 15 residues in the CDR3. The CDR3 bases are TGCGCCAGCAGCTTGGCCGCAGGGGAGATCTATGGCTACACCTTC. Translation gives CASSLAAGEIYGYTF.

The chain recombines TRBV27 with TRBJ1-1; perhaps TRBD1 as D (5 bases). This CDR3 has 14 amino acids. Germline V gene sequence: CDR1 MNHEY, CDR2 SMNVEV (reference sequence). V lost 3 bases, J lost 7 bases, and 15 bases lay in between. The CDR3 is CASSFTRDAGEAFF. The CDR3 nucleotides are TGTGCCAGCAGTTTCACCAGGGATGCCGGTGAAGCTTTCTTT.

The rearrangement uses TRBV6-1 and TRBJ2-1; 10 nucleotides match TRBD2. J gave up 7 bases and V 2 bases, and 5 bases lay outside the gene matches. Germline CDR1 and CDR2: MNHNS and SASEGT. CDR3 length equals 15 residues. CDR3 amino acids: CASSERSGRGNEQFF. For the CDR3, the DNA is TGTGCCAGCAGTGAACGGAGCGGGAGGGGAAATGAGCAGTTCTTC.

The CDR3 DNA reads TGTGCCAGCTCACCTAAAGACAGGGAGACTGAAGCTTTCTTT. Translation gives CASSPKDRETEAFF. V usage is TRBV18 and J usage is TRBJ1-1; the match to TRBD1 covers 7 bases. Germline assignment: CDR1 KGHSH and CDR2 LQKENI. This CDR3 contains 14 residues. Unmatched junction bases numbered 6, after V lost 3 bases and J lost 5 bases.

V gene TRBV2 combines with J gene TRBJ2-5; 9 bases align to TRBD2. Trimming cost V 9 bases and J 1 base; bases outside gene matches: 9. Germline V gene sequence: CDR1 SNHLY, CDR2 FYNNEI. This CDR3 has 15 residues. For the CDR3, the DNA is TGTGCCAGTAAGACTAGCGGCCCACTCCAAGAGACCCAGTACTTC. Translated, it gives CASKTSGPLQETQYF.

The chain recombines TRBV30 with TRBJ1-5; D perhaps matches TRBD1 (6 bases). The V gene lost 2 bases and the J gene lost 0 bases, with 11 bases spanning the gap. Germline V gene sequence: CDR1 GTSNPN, CDR2 SVGIG (reference sequence). There are 15 residues in the CDR3. The CDR3 coding sequence is TGTGCCTGGAGTCTAGGGGACACTAGCAATCAGCCCCAGCATTTT. Protein: CAWSLGDTSNQPQHF.

This chain connects TRBV2 to TRBJ2-6; 7 nucleotides line up with TRBD2. CDR1 and CDR2 from the germline V gene are SNHLY and FYNNEI. Trimming took 6 bases from V and 2 from J; bases not matched to a gene: 7. CDR3 length equals 16 residues. This CDR3 is CASRAGRVPGANVLTF. The CDR3 region has the DNA TGTGCCAGCAGGGCAGGGAGGGTCCCTGGGGCCAACGTCCTGACTTTC.

V usage is TRBV3-1 (or the pseudogene TRBV3-2) and J usage is TRBJ2-7; no definite D call. Trimming stripped 1 base from V and 7 bases from J, with 8 bases between. Germline V CDR1 and CDR2: LGHDT, YNNKEL (reference sequence). The CDR3 has 12 residues. The CDR3 spells CASSQGSGEQYF. CDR3 DNA sequence: TGTGCCAGCAGCCAAGGGTCCGGGGAGCAGTACTTC.

This CDR3 is CASSEARTGLNYGYTF. DNA for the CDR3: TGTGCCAGCAGTGAAGCTAGGACAGGGCTCAACTATGGCTACACCTTC. V usage is TRBV2 and J usage is TRBJ1-2, with 8 nucleotides matching TRBD1. The V segment lost 0 bases and the J segment 2 bases; nucleotides outside the gene matches: 5. This CDR3 is 16 amino acids long. The germline V gene has CDR1 SNHLY and CDR2 FYNNEI.

CDR3 DNA: TGTGCCAGCAGCTTGGCCCCTGAGGCAGCGAGCTCCTACGAGCAGTACTTC. The encoded protein is CASSLAPEAASSYEQYF. V and J are TRBV5-6 and TRBJ2-7; D is ambiguous. Germline-derived CDR1 and CDR2 are SGHDT and YYEEEE. The CDR3 consists of 17 residues. The ends were cut back, 0 bases at V and 0 bases at J, with 16 bases in the middle.

This chain links TRBV29-1 with TRBJ1-2, with TRBD1 matching 12 bases. The J segment lost 8 bases and the V segment lost 4 bases, leaving 5 bases of the junction unmatched. The germline V gene encodes CDR1 SQVTM and CDR2 ANQGSEA. The CDR3 contains 13 residues. The CDR3 DNA reads as TGCAGCGTTGGGGGACAGGGGGCGCAAGGCTACACCTTC. Protein sequence: CSVGGQGAQGYTF. Filled out from reference TRBV29-1 and TRBJ1-2, the complete variable domain reads SAVISQKPSRDICQRGTSLTIQCQVDSQVTMMFWYRQQPGQSLTLIATANQGSEATYESGFVIDKFPISRPNLTFSTLTVSNMSPEDSSIYLCSVGGQGAQGYTFGSGTRLTVV.